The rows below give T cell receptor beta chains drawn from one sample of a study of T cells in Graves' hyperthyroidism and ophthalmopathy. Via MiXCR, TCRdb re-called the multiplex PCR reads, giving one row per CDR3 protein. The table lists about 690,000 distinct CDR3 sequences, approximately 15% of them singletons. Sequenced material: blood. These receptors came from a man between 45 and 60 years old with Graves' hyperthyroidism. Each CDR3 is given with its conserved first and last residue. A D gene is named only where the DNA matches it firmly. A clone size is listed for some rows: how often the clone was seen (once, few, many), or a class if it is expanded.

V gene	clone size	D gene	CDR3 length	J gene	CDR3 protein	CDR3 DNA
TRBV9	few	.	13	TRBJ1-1	CASSVEGNTEALF	TGTGCCAGCAGCGTAGAGGGGAACACTGAAGCTCTCTTT
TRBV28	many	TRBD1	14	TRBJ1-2	CASSTGTGPFGYTF	TGTGCCAGCAGTACCGGGACAGGGCCTTTTGGCTACACCTTC
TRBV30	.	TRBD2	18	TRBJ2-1	CAWSDLGTSGGGGNEQFF	TGTGCCTGGAGTGATCTCGGGACTAGCGGGGGAGGGGGAAATGAGCAGTTCTTC
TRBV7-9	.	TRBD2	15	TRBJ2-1	CASSPQGTSGNEQFF	TGTGCCAGCAGCCCACAAGGGACTAGCGGGAATGAGCAGTTCTTC
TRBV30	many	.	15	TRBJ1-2	CAWRMPTFSNYGYTF	TGTGCCTGGAGGATGCCCACGTTCTCTAACTATGGCTACACCTTC
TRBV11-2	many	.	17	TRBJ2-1	CASSLDLVSLPHNEQFF	TGTGCCAGCAGCTTAGATCTAGTGAGCCTTCCTCACAATGAGCAGTTCTTC
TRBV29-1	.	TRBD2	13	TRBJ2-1	CSVETSGYNEQFF	TGCAGCGTTGAGACTAGCGGCTACAATGAGCAGTTCTTC
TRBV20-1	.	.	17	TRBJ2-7	CSARDKLLHRTSYEQYF	TGCAGTGCTAGAGATAAACTCTTACACAGGACCTCCTACGAGCAGTACTTC
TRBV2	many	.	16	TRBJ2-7	CASTGWGTQNSYEQYF	TGTGCCAGCACTGGGTGGGGGACCCAGAACTCCTACGAGCAGTACTTC
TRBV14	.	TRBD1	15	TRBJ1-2	CASQVPGQGSYGYTF	TGTGCCAGCCAAGTACCGGGACAGGGCTCCTATGGCTACACCTTC
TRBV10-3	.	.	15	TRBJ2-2	CGISESGSTTGELFF	TGTGGCATCAGTGAGTCGGGTAGCACCACCGGGGAGCTGTTTTTT
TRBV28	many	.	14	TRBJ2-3	CASSLVTGTDTQYF	TGTGCCAGCAGTTTAGTAACCGGCACAGATACGCAGTATTTT
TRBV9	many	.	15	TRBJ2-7	CASSVGTSSSYEQYF	TGTGCCAGCAGCGTAGGAACGTCTAGTAGCTACGAGCAGTACTTC
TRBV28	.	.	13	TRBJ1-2	CASSFSGTRGYTF	TGTGCCAGCAGTTTCTCTGGGACCCGAGGCTACACCTTC
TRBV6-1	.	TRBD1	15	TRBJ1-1	CASSKSGTGDTEAFF	TGTGCCAGCAGTAAGTCCGGGACAGGGGACACTGAAGCTTTCTTT
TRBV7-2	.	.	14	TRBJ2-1	CASSKRRSANEQFF	TGTGCCAGCAGCAAGCGGAGAAGCGCAAATGAGCAGTTCTTC
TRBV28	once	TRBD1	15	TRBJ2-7	CASSPPGQGSTEQYF	TGTGCCAGCAGCCCTCCGGGACAGGGTAGTACCGAGCAGTACTTC
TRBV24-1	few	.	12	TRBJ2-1	CATSDFRDEQFF	TGTGCCACCAGTGATTTTAGGGATGAGCAGTTCTTC
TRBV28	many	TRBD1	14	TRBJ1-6	CASSLTGLESPLHF	TGTGCCAGCAGTTTGACAGGGTTAGAGTCACCCCTCCACTTT
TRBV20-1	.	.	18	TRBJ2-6	CSARDWGSLSSGANVLTF	TGCAGTGCTAGAGATTGGGGGAGCTTGAGCTCTGGGGCCAACGTCCTGACTTTC
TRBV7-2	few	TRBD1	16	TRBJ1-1	CASSSLAGQLNTEAFF	TGTGCCAGCAGCTCGTTAGCGGGACAGCTTAACACTGAAGCTTTCTTT
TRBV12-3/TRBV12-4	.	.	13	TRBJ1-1	CASSLSWDTEAFF	TGTGCCAGCAGTTTGAGCTGGGACACTGAAGCTTTCTTT
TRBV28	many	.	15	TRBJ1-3	CASSLYVGEANTIYF	TGTGCCAGCAGTTTATATGTCGGGGAGGCAAACACCATATATTTT
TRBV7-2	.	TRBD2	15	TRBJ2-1	CASSYDRGEIYEQFF	TGTGCCAGCAGCTACGATCGGGGGGAAATCTATGAGCAGTTCTTC
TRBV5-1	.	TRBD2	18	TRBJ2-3	CASSHPSGNPVNTDTQYF	TGCGCCAGCAGCCACCCTAGCGGGAACCCAGTAAATACAGATACGCAGTATTTT
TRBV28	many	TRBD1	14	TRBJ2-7	CASSLDRAEAGQYF	TGTGCCAGCAGTTTAGACAGGGCCGAGGCCGGGCAGTACTTC
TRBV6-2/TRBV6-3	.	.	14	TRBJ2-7	CASTLRARNYEQYF	TGTGCCAGCACTTTACGTGCCCGCAACTACGAGCAGTACTTC
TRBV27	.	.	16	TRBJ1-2	CASSLSSAGINYGYTF	TGTGCCAGCAGTTTATCCTCGGCAGGGATTAACTATGGCTACACCTTC